The entry below gives a single T cell receptor beta chain sequence along with its context. Antigen: not known. The PCR contained 60 Vbeta and 13 Jbeta primers. Repertoires were generated with immunoSEQ multiplex PCR, while TCRdb's copy carries only in-frame clones and drops some. The top ten clones hold about 1.5% of a sample with some 130,000 clones, 78% of them seen once. Trimming at V came to 7 bases and at J to 5 bases, leaving 7 bases not matched to a gene. Germline values: CDR1 MNHNY, CDR2 SVGAGI (reference sequence). The CDR3 runs to 15 residues. The data were taken from a study of cytomegalovirus exposure and HLA in healthy donors. Findings of the study overall: Productive rates of about 90% or about 30% were seen for most TCR beta V segments in an earlier analysis. Roughly uniform depth of sequencing across donors was assumed in presence/absence analyses. TCR association rates varied by HLA locus in a later analysis, with DRB1 highest and HLA-C lowest.

This receptor was taken from a woman younger than 30 in good health and CMV-seronegative. The chain recombines TRBV6-6 with TRBJ2-7; 14 nucleotides line up with TRBD2. The sequencing sample was made of PBMCs. The CDR3, as DNA: TGTGCCAGCACCCAGACTAGCGGGAGGGTTGACGAGCAGTACTTC. Translating it yields CASTQTSGRVDEQYF.